This T cell receptor beta chain appears in the sequencing data of a study of cytomegalovirus exposure and HLA in healthy donors. Notes on the study in general: Cytomegalovirus association was listed for 164 TCR beta chains.

The CDR3 totals 13 residues. Germline CDR1 is MNHNS and CDR2 is SASEGT. The germline V and J ends were trimmed by 3 bases and 7 bases, with 10 bases remaining between them. This clone was counted many times. What it binds is not known. Clones were read by immunoSEQ multiplex PCR, and TCRdb kept only the in-frame ones, dropping some. Of 150,000 to 200,000 clones detected, roughly 88% appear once; the ten largest clones hold 1.4% to 1.5%. The TCR sequence derives from a woman younger than 35 in good health and CMV-seronegative. The sample was PBMCs. V and J are TRBV6-1 and TRBJ1-5; no definite D call. CDR3 nucleotide sequence: TGTGCCAGCAGTGACCTCGGTGTCCAGCCCCAGCATTTT. As protein: CASSDLGVQPQHF.